This T cell receptor beta chain was profiled in a study of cytomegalovirus exposure and HLA in healthy donors. Study details: The 95 million to 120 million unique TCR beta sequences, from roughly 170 million T cells, were found by an earlier analysis. Study observations and caveats: One variant, a missense change in DCLRE1C, was linked in a later analysis to TCR beta V- and J-gene trimming. Associated with HLA alleles at 0.05 false discovery rate in a later analysis were some 16,000 TCR beta sequences.

13 Jbeta primers and 60 Vbeta primers were used for the PCR. Repertoires were generated with immunoSEQ multiplex PCR, while TCRdb's copy carries only in-frame clones and drops some. The sample has some 140,000 clones; around 73% are singletons. CDR3 length equals 15 residues. Germline CDR1 and CDR2: SNHLY and FYNNEI. V was clipped by 3 bases and J by 1 base, with 10 bases between them. Of note for this clone: As yet, its antigen is unknown. A much larger clone is a single base away; this may be a read error.

The V call is TRBV2, the J call TRBJ1-5; D ambiguous. The clonotype was recovered from a man in his forties or fifties in good health and CMV-seronegative. What was sequenced was PBMCs. The CDR3 spells CASSEVRRSNQPQHF. The CDR3 DNA reads as TGTGCCAGCAGTGAGGTTCGGAGAAGCAATCAGCCCCAGCATTTT.